This record covers a single TCR beta chain. There is no known antigen for this receptor. Base quality data are lacking; no much larger clone is found one base away. The CDR3 contains 14 residues, cysteine and phenylalanine counted. The sequence is cut down to CDR3 DNA, 42 bases in frame from base 1. As encoded in the germline V gene, CDR1 is MNHEY while CDR2 is SVGAGI. The collaborating institutions used their own protocols to collect whole blood in K2EDTA tubes. For TCRbeta analysis, collaborator samples were shipped as frozen whole blood, as isolated PBMCs, or as DNA extracted from either sample type. The data stem from a study of blood T cell repertoires in COVID-19 (dated by TCRdb to 2020 to 2022). For context, the study as a whole: Samples from collaborators originated in the United States, Italy and Spain and spanned both the acute and convalescent phases of COVID-19. Sample metadata almost always included a de-identified subject ID, COVID-19 status, age in years and sex. The samples were drawn from two sources: the first 160 participants of the ongoing ImmuneRACE study, and 1,254 subjects contributed by 6 global collaborators. The prospective study material was composed of cDNA or gDNA derived from T cells, B-cell-depleted T cells, or PBMCs. HLA class I and class II types, where available, came from metadata supplied by the sample provider rather than from assay-based typing. Deeply sampled blood TCRbeta repertoires from subjects exposed to, actively infected with, or recovered from COVID-19 were included in the dataset. The repertoires were released in a freely available public database meant as a resource for research on the immune response to SARS-CoV-2. The paper's findings and limits, for the study overall: Clinical and demographic metadata were provided uncurated, with the amount varying by source and participant.

TCRbeta CDR3 regions were amplified from genomic DNA by means of the immunoSEQ Assay, a bias-controlled multiplex PCR. As for the original processing: Within the assay, amplification of reference gene primers was used to estimate how many nucleated cells each sample contained. Sequence reads were collapsed and filtered to measure the absolute abundance of every unique TCRbeta CDR3 rearrangement. Productive Simpson clonality was computed per sample as the square root of Simpson's diversity index over productive rearrangements. Drawn from immuneACCESS, this table holds only the in-frame rearrangements with V and J called that TCRdb kept. Clones are partly lost; checked studies trace under half to an unresolved V gene and leave the rest unexplained. That table is the source of V, J and clone size, and D and trimming were worked out from the DNA. A total of about 180,000 clones appear in this sample, around 80% of them only once. About 6.5% of the sample belongs to the ten largest clones.

The chain links TRBV6-5 with TRBJ2-6; confidence is insufficient to name the D gene. The specimen sequenced was peripheral blood. The TCR was taken from a man between 65 and 85 years old with active or convalescent COVID-19. The CDR3 reads CATGPDPGANVLTF. The sequenced DNA is TGTGCTACTGGGCCCGACCCTGGGGCCAACGTCCTGACTTTC.